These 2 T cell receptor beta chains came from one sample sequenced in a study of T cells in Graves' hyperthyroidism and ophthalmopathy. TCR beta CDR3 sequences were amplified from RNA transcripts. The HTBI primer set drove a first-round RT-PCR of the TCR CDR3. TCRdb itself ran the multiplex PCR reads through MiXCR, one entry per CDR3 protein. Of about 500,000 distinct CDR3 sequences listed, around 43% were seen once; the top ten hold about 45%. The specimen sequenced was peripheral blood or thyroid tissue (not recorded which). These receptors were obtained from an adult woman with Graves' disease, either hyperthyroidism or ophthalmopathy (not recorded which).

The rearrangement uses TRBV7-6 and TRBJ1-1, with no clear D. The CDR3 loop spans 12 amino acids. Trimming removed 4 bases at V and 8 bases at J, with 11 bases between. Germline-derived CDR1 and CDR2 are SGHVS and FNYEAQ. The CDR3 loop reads CASSSGVGEAFF. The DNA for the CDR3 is TGTGCCAGCAGCTCTGGGGTAGGAGAAGCTTTCTTT.

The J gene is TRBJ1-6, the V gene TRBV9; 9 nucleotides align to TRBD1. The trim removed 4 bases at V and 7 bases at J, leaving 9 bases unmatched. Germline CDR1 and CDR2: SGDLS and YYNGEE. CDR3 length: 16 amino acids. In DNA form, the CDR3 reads TGTGCCAGCAGCCCAACAGGGGGCGTTTCGAATTCACCCCTCCACTTT. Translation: CASSPTGGVSNSPLHF.